This T cell receptor (beta chain) comes out of a study of T-cell memory formation after mild COVID-19 (dated by TCRdb to the early 2020s). In terms of the full investigation: TCR sequence clusters from the two donors were found to be largely donor specific. Longitudinal TCRalpha and TCRbeta repertoire sequencing tracked T-cell clones expanding and contracting after mild COVID-19 in two donors. Two young, previously healthy adult volunteers made up the cohort, one male and one female.

The sequencer was an Illumina NovaSeq 6000. TCRalpha and TCRbeta cDNA libraries were constructed by 5'RACE with constant-segment primers, with sample barcodes and unique molecular identifiers being introduced. Trizol reagent was used to extract RNA from every sample. Amplification of the libraries took two PCR steps, and the second step added a second sample barcode plus Illumina TruSeq adapters. Sequencing of the libraries was done on an Illumina NovaSeq, producing 2 x 150 bp paired-end reads. The original pipeline was this. Reads were demultiplexed and collapsed into UMI-guided consensus sequences with migec v1.2.7. Using mixcr v2.1.11, UMI consensuses were aligned to TRA and TRB V and J templates and then assembled into clonotypes. Clonotypes were classified as expanded or contracted when called significant by both edgeR and NoisET, with noise models trained on biological replicates. For edgeR calls, a false discovery rate-adjusted p below 0.01 and a log2 fold-change threshold of 1 were applied. As an exploratory analysis of dynamics, PCA with hierarchical clustering was applied to max-normalized trajectories of the 1000 most abundant clonotypes. Separately sequenced CD4+ and CD8+ repertoires were used to assign a CD4 or CD8 phenotype to each responding clone. TCRdb reprocessed the public reads (quality trimming at Q25 with fastp, clone calling with MiXCR) and kept in-frame beta chains. Rows with one shared CDR3 protein collapse into an entry with the most common genes and DNA. None of the V and J calls come from the authors' own analysis; TCRdb made them. For this sample the table gives some 290,000 distinct CDR3 sequences, of which about 16% were detected only once. The top ten constitute roughly 25% of the sample.

Notes on this clonotype: The antigen this receptor binds is unknown. One base away there is no much larger clone; base qualities are not given.

The CDR3 starts with the cysteine, ends with the phenylalanine, and has 12 residues. Of all the DNA, just the CDR3 is kept, 36 bases in frame from base 1. The germline V gene specifies SGHAT as CDR1 and FQNNGV as CDR2. The junction carries 8 bases between V and J, which are trimmed by 5 bases and 5 bases respectively. PBMCs were isolated by Ficoll-Paque density gradient centrifugation. Broad study findings and their caveats: The detection of some responding clones in pre-infection memory suggests that pre-existing cross-reactive memory T cells joined the SARS-CoV-2 response. The study covered only a couple of mild cases, and larger cohorts including severe cases with pre-infection samples were considered necessary. SARS-CoV-2 specificity was not confirmed for the second-wave clones peaking on day 37. Clones that contracted from day 15 to 85 showed balanced CD4/CD8 phenotypes, whereas a second wave of clones that expanded from day 15 to 37 leaned towards CD4+. Contracting CD4+ clones turned up mainly in the CM and EM memory subsets, whereas EMRA was where CD8+ clones were enriched.

This sequence was found in a man aged 18-30 years who had mild COVID-19 (a few samples of this study predate the infection). The sample titles of this study are shuffled in the database, so cell type and time point are left out; the donor was told from shared clones. The rearrangement combines TRBV11-2 with TRBJ2-3; the D gene remains uncertain. Sequenced material: PBMCs or a T cell subset sorted from them (not recorded which). The CDR3 protein: CASSGLGDTQYF. In nucleotide form, the sequence is TGTGCCAGCAGCGGGTTGGGAGATACGCAGTATTTT.